The sample holds one count of the clone carrying this TCR beta chain. The source of the sample is a study of shared clonotypes between healthy human individuals. Turning to the study itself: Donors had three CD4 naive, three CD4 memory, two CD8 naive and one CD8 memory plate apiece.

From germline, CDR1 is MGHRA and CDR2 YSYEKL. The ends lost 3 bases at V and 7 bases at J; junction bases unmatched: 2. The CDR3 runs to 14 residues. Authors' data handling: ImmunoSEQ sequences covered only the junction and lacked quality scores; filtering therefore differed. TCRdb's copy holds only in-frame clones and misses some; the assay was immunoSEQ multiplex PCR. The V and J calls and clone size come from that table; D and trimming were worked out from the DNA. The sample lists 2 million to 2.5 million clones; approximately 93% were seen once. A CD45RA+ naive subset and a CD45RA-negative memory subset were split from CD4+ cells.

This chain uses TRBV4-1 with TRBJ2-4; 11 bases match TRBD1. The source of this sequence is a man aged 18 to 30 in good health. Some clones in this sample may be carry-over from other donors' samples. The sequencing input was naive CD4+ T cells from PBMCs. As to subset: CD45RA+ positively selected. DNA of the CDR3: TGCGCCAGCAGCCACCGGGACAGGGGGAACATTCAGTACTTC. Amino acids: CASSHRDRGNIQYF.